One sample yielded the 10 T cell receptor beta chains listed below, sequenced in a study of identical twins. TCRdb processed the 5' RACE reads anew with MiXCR; each CDR3 protein has one entry. The sample records 600,000 to 700,000 distinct CDR3 sequences, approximately 22% being singletons. These data are also associated with another study on T cells expressing NK-cell markers.

Sample: PBMCs. Source of these receptors: a woman between 18 and 30 years old in good health.

This clonotype was seen a few times. The V call is TRBV5-5, the J call TRBJ2-7; no definite D call. The CDR3 has 13 amino acids. Germline V gives CDR1 SGHKS, CDR2 YYEKEE (reference sequence). The V gene lost 2 bases and the J gene lost 3 bases, with 9 bases spanning the gap. This CDR3 is CASSFYGLYEQYF. The CDR3, as DNA: TGTGCCAGCAGCTTTTACGGGCTCTACGAGCAGTACTTC.

The chain is built from TRBV5-6 and TRBJ2-2, with 7 bases that match TRBD1. Germline CDR1 reads SGHDT; CDR2 reads YYEEEE. There are 14 residues in the CDR3. J gave up 9 bases and V 8 bases, and 13 bases lay outside the gene matches. The CDR3 bases are TGTGCCAGTACCTCTCACAGGGGTTTTTGGGAGCTGTTTTTT. Protein: CASTSHRGFWELFF.

The DNA for the CDR3 is TGTGCCAGCAGTTTACGTGGCAGGGGGAACACCGGGGAGCTGTTTTTT. This encodes CASSLRGRGNTGELFF. V gene TRBV12-3 or TRBV12-4 combines with J gene TRBJ2-2; D possibly corresponds to TRBD1 (6 bases). CDR3 length: 16 amino acids. Trimming stripped 2 bases from V and 1 base from J, with 11 bases between.

This clonotype has only a few counts. J is TRBJ2-2 and V is TRBV7-2; 9 bases line up with TRBD2. The CDR3 contains 15 residues. CDR1 is SGHTA and CDR2 is FQGNSA in the germline V gene. The trim removed 2 bases at V and 6 bases at J, leaving 4 bases unmatched. The DNA of the CDR3 is TGTGCCAGCAGCTTACTAGCGGGACGACCCGGGGAGCTGTTTTTT. This gives the protein CASSLLAGRPGELFF.

This clonotype was counted many times. The rearrangement joins TRBV12-3 or TRBV12-4 to TRBJ2-3; D assignment may be TRBD1 or TRBD2 (6 bases each). The germline V and J ends were trimmed by 3 bases and 10 bases, with 17 bases remaining between them. The CDR3 extends over 14 amino acids. The CDR3 reads CASSLGGGGVAQYF. CDR3 DNA sequence: TGTGCCAGCAGTTTGGGGGGCGGCGGGGTGGCGCAGTATTTT.

The V call is TRBV3-1, the J call TRBJ2-7, with 13 nucleotides matching TRBD2. Trimming took 6 bases from V and 7 from J; bases not matched to a gene: 3. CDR1 LGHDT and CDR2 YNNKEL come from the germline V gene (reference sequence). The CDR3 length is 13 residues. Here the CDR3 DNA reads TGTGCCAGCAGACCGGGACTAGCGGGGGAGCAGTACTTC. It codes for CASRPGLAGEQYF.

This clonotype appeared a few times. The chain has TRBV5-1 and TRBJ2-7; D could derive from TRBD1 or TRBD2 (5 bases each). Trimming removed 4 bases at V and 6 bases at J, with 14 bases between. The germline V gene encodes CDR1 SGHRS and CDR2 YFSETQ. The CDR3 spans 13 residues. For the CDR3, the DNA is TGCGCCAGCAGCAGGGGAGAAACTCGCGAGCAGTACTTC. Amino acid sequence: CASSRGETREQYF.

The chain carries TRBV3-1 and TRBJ2-1, with a possible D match to TRBD2 (6 bases). Trimming pared 7 bases from V and 3 bases from J, leaving 19 bases between. This CDR3 spans 16 amino acids. In germline, CDR1 is LGHDT, CDR2 YNNKEL (reference sequence). The CDR3 nucleotides are TGTGCCAGCAAAGGAGAAACGGGGGTTAACTACAATGAGCAGTTCTTC. Translation: CASKGETGVNYNEQFF.

The sample holds a few counts of this clonotype. This CDR3 is CSALAGGVRDTQYF. The CDR3, as DNA: TGCAGTGCTCTAGCGGGAGGGGTACGAGATACGCAGTATTTT. The chain joins TRBV20-1 to TRBJ2-3; 12 bases line up with TRBD2. The trim removed 5 bases at V and 5 bases at J, leaving 5 bases unmatched. The CDR3 extends over 14 amino acids. Per germline, CDR1 DFQATT and CDR2 SNEGSKA (reference sequence).

This clonotype was detected only a few times. The chain uses TRBV7-2 and TRBJ2-2; no firm D call. Germline-derived CDR1 and CDR2 are SGHTA and FQGNSA. This CDR3 contains 11 residues. Trimming left V 3 bases short and J 9 bases short, with 5 bases between. The CDR3 protein is CASSFIRELFF. CDR3 nucleotide sequence: TGTGCCAGCAGCTTTATCCGGGAGCTGTTTTTT. The variable domain in full, completed from reference TRBV7-2 and TRBJ2-2, reads GAGVSQSPSNKVTEKGKDVELRCDPISGHTALYWYRQSLGQGLEFLIYFQGNSAPDKSGLPSDRFSAERTGGSVSTLTIQRTQQEDSAVYLCASSFIRELFFGEGSRLTVL.